This passage covers 25 T cell receptor beta chains from one sample sequenced in a study of blood T cell repertoires in COVID-19. This table comes from immunoSEQ multiplex PCR, and its TCRdb copy is limited to in-frame clones, with some not included. Among some 140,000 clones listed, around 88% were seen once. Sample: peripheral blood. All receptors come from a man aged 50-60 years with active or convalescent COVID-19.

The rearrangement joins TRBV25-1 to TRBJ1-2; 7 nucleotides line up with TRBD1. The CDR3 is made up of 16 amino acids. After removal of 1 base from V and 7 bases from J, the junction contained 12 bases not matched to a gene. Germline V gene data show CDR1 as MGHDK and CDR2 as SYGVNS. The CDR3 reads CASSESPRTGLSGYTF. The CDR3 coding sequence is TGTGCCAGCAGTGAATCACCTCGGACAGGCCTGAGTGGCTACACCTTC.

The V and J genes are TRBV7-9 and TRBJ2-2; 7 bases are shared with TRBD1. The V and J ends lost 6 bases and 1 base, in that order; junction bases with no gene match: 5. The germline gives CDR1 SEHNR, CDR2 FQNEAQ (reference sequence). There are 15 residues in the CDR3. For the CDR3, the DNA is TGTGCCAGCAGAGCCGGGACAGAGAACACCGGGGAGCTGTTTTTT. Residues: CASRAGTENTGELFF.

The rearrangement uses TRBV9 and TRBJ2-5, with D uncertain. The length of the CDR3 is 13 residues. Germline V gene sequence: CDR1 SGDLS, CDR2 YYNGEE. Trimming removed 4 bases from V and 3 bases from J, with 10 bases in between. The CDR3 loop reads CASSIWAEETQYF. As DNA, the CDR3 is TGTGCCAGCAGCATTTGGGCCGAAGAGACCCAGTACTTC.

V usage is TRBV7-2 and J usage is TRBJ1-1; no definite D call. Trimming shortened V by 5 bases and J by 5 bases, and 12 bases separated the two germline ends. Germline lookup yields CDR1 SGHTA and CDR2 FQGNSA. This CDR3 comprises 13 residues. For the CDR3, the DNA is TGTGCCAGCAGCCCCACAAGGAGAACTGAAGCTTTCTTT. It yields the protein CASSPTRRTEAFF.

This clone has only one observation. The rearrangement uses TRBV13 and TRBJ2-7; TRBD1 is a possible D gene (5 bases). Trimming removed 8 bases from V and 3 bases from J, with 14 bases in between. The CDR3 extends over 13 amino acids. The germline gives CDR1 PRHDT, CDR2 FYEKMQ (reference sequence). The CDR3 nucleotides read TGTGCCAGCCGGACACAGAGCCTCTACGAGCAGTACTTC. Translating it yields CASRTQSLYEQYF.

This chain joins TRBV7-9 and TRBJ2-2; 10 bases agree with TRBD1. The CDR3 runs to 14 residues. Unmatched junction bases numbered 1, after V lost 6 bases and J lost 3 bases. Germline CDR1 and CDR2: SEHNR and FQNEAQ (reference sequence). CDR3 residues: CASRGTGDTGELFF. Written as DNA, the CDR3 is TGTGCCAGCAGGGGGACAGGGGACACCGGGGAGCTGTTTTTT.

The gene calls are TRBV15 and TRBJ2-6; D possibly corresponds to TRBD2 (5 bases). Trimming removed 0 bases at V and 0 bases at J, with 12 bases between. The CDR3 is made up of 18 amino acids. Germline loops: CDR1 LNHNV, CDR2 YYDKDF (reference sequence). The CDR3 is CATSRDRLGSSGANVLTF. CDR3 sequence (DNA): TGTGCCACCAGCAGAGATCGGTTAGGGAGCTCTGGGGCCAACGTCCTGACTTTC.

Remarks on this clone: Germline and junction disagree at one end, which may indicate a read error. The CDR3 loop is CASREGTARGTIYF. The CDR3 DNA reads TGTGCCAGCAGGGAAGGGACTGCGCGGGGGACCATATATTTT. The chain is built from TRBV6-1 and TRBJ1-3, with D perhaps matching TRBD1 (5 bases). The CDR3 sequence is 14 residues long. Germline-derived CDR1 and CDR2 are MNHNS and SASEGT.

The chain links TRBV15 to TRBJ2-7, with 10 bases lining up with TRBD1. The trim removed 6 bases at V and 3 bases at J, leaving 8 bases unmatched. Germline CDR1 is LNHNV and CDR2 is YYDKDF (reference sequence). The CDR3 sequence is 15 residues long. CDR3 in amino acids: CATSTDRGIFYEQYF. DNA for the CDR3: TGTGCCACCAGTACGGACAGGGGGATATTCTACGAGCAGTACTTC.

The gene calls are TRBV27 and TRBJ1-1, with D maybe TRBD1 (5 bases). The CDR3 runs to 14 residues. Looked up from germline, CDR1 is MNHEY and CDR2 is SMNVEV (reference sequence). V dropped 4 bases and J dropped 4 bases, with 13 bases sitting between them. CDR3 DNA: TGTGCCAGCAGTTCTGCGGTGGGGGGCACTGAAGCTTTCTTT. Translation gives CASSSAVGGTEAFF.

The rearrangement joins TRBV6-5 to TRBJ1-5; D call uncertain. The CDR3 is made up of 14 amino acids. Germline V lookup: CDR1 MNHEY, CDR2 SVGAGI. Here the CDR3 reads CASELRVAGQPQHF. The DNA for the CDR3 is TGTGCGAGTGAACTCCGGGTAGCGGGTCAGCCCCAGCATTTT.

The CDR3 sequence is CASSLATARGSPEQFF. Written as DNA, the CDR3 is TGTGCCAGCAGCTTAGCTACCGCCCGGGGGTCGCCTGAGCAGTTCTTC. The rearrangement links TRBV11-3 to TRBJ2-1; tentative D call: TRBD2 (6 bases). This CDR3 comprises 16 residues. V gave up 1 base and J gave up 9 bases, with 19 bases separating them. In germline, CDR1 is SGHNT, CDR2 YENEEA.

The chain uses TRBV4-2 and TRBJ2-5; 7 nucleotides agree with TRBD2. The V segment lost 4 bases and the J segment 5 bases; nucleotides outside the gene matches: 7. The CDR3 loop spans 14 amino acids. Per germline, CDR1 LGHNA and CDR2 YNFKEQ. This CDR3 is CASSLGGGGETQYF. In nucleotides, the CDR3 is TGTGCCAGCAGCCTCGGCGGGGGAGGTGAGACCCAGTACTTC.

This chain joins TRBV6-1 and TRBJ2-2; D is uncertain. The germline V gene encodes CDR1 MNHNS and CDR2 SASEGT. The CDR3 sequence is 14 residues long. V gave up 2 bases and J gave up 1 base, with 5 bases separating them. CDR3 nucleotides: TGTGCCAGCAGTGAATCACAGAACACCGGGGAGCTGTTTTTT. Translating it yields CASSESQNTGELFF.

V gene TRBV27 combines with J gene TRBJ1-2, with TRBD1 as a possible D gene (6 bases). Germline CDR1 reads MNHEY; CDR2 reads SMNVEV (reference sequence). The CDR3 contains 15 residues. V lost 0 bases, J lost 4 bases, and 12 bases lay in between. CDR3 sequence reads: CASSLSRSGVYGYTF. The CDR3 DNA reads TGTGCCAGCAGTTTATCGAGGTCAGGGGTCTATGGCTACACCTTC.

V and J are TRBV15 and TRBJ1-2, with unresolved D. The germline V and J ends were trimmed by 1 base and 0 bases, with 9 bases remaining between them. The CDR3 has 15 residues. Germline-derived CDR1 and CDR2 are LNHNV and YYDKDF (reference sequence). CDR3 sequence: CATSRGRPTNYGYTF. The CDR3 DNA follows: TGTGCCACCAGCAGAGGCAGGCCGACTAACTATGGCTACACCTTC.

The CDR3 region is CASSPRTAAYEQYF. The CDR3 DNA follows: TGTGCCAGCAGCCCCCGGACAGCCGCCTACGAGCAGTACTTC. J is TRBJ2-7 and V is TRBV9; possible D gene TRBD1, 6 bases. V was clipped by 4 bases and J by 2 bases, with 13 bases between them. Germline assignment: CDR1 SGDLS and CDR2 YYNGEE. CDR3 length: 14 amino acids.

The DNA for the CDR3 is TGTGCCAGCAGTTTAGTAGGGGGATTCGGCGAGCAGTACTTC. Translated, it gives CASSLVGGFGEQYF. The chain has TRBV28 and TRBJ2-7, with D perhaps matching TRBD1 (6 bases). The CDR3 spans 14 residues. Deletions cut 2 bases from V and 6 bases from J, with 14 bases between. Germline V gene data show CDR1 as MDHEN and CDR2 as SYDVKM.

This chain connects TRBV5-8 to TRBJ1-2, with D unresolved. V was clipped by 0 bases and J by 6 bases, with 3 bases between them. The CDR3 contains 11 residues. Germline V CDR1 and CDR2: SGHTS, YDEGEE. CDR3 loop: CASSLVDGYTF. For the CDR3, the DNA is TGTGCCAGCAGCTTGGTCGATGGCTACACCTTC. Filled out from reference TRBV5-8 and TRBJ1-2, the complete variable domain reads EAGVTQSPTHLIKTRGQQATLRCSPISGHTSVYWYQQALGLGLQFLLWYDEGEERNRGNFPPRFSGRQFPNYSSELNVNALELEDSALYLCASSLVDGYTFGSGTRLTVV.

The chain employs TRBV9 and TRBJ1-1, with 7 nucleotides matching TRBD1. There are 13 residues in the CDR3. J was trimmed by 4 bases and V by 3 bases; bases with no gene match: 3. The V gene's germline CDR1 is SGDLS and CDR2 YYNGEE. The CDR3: CASSAQGVTEAFF. The CDR3 DNA follows: TGTGCCAGCAGCGCCCAGGGGGTCACTGAAGCTTTCTTT.

The chain joins TRBV21-1 to TRBJ1-4. TRBV21-1 is a recognized pseudogene. This CDR3 is built from 13 residues. CDR3 sequence: CASSSDRGEKLFF. CDR3 bases: TGTGCCAGCAGCAGCGACCGGGGTGAAAAACTGTTTTTT.

The chain combines TRBV12-5 with TRBJ1-1; 7 nucleotides line up with TRBD1. CDR1 is LGHNT, CDR2 FRNRAP, per germline. V lost 5 bases and J lost 0; bases outside the gene matches: 6. The length of the CDR3 is 15 residues. The CDR3 here is CASGPMTGMNTEAFF. The CDR3 DNA sequence: TGTGCTAGTGGTCCTATGACAGGGATGAACACTGAAGCTTTCTTT.

The chain uses TRBV12-3 or TRBV12-4 and TRBJ2-2, with a tentative D call TRBD1 (6 bases). This CDR3 has 13 residues. V gave up 6 bases and J gave up 4 bases, with 9 bases separating them. The CDR3 sequence is CASRPQGTGELFF. The CDR3 nucleotides read TGTGCCAGCAGACCACAGGGCACCGGGGAGCTGTTTTTT.

The chain joins TRBV9 to TRBJ1-3; no firm D call. CDR3 length: 15 residues. Germline CDR1 is SGDLS and CDR2 is YYNGEE. Between the trimmed V and J ends, which lost 0 bases and 0 bases, there was a span of 7 bases. CDR3 residues: CASSVGQASGNTIYF. The CDR3 DNA sequence: TGTGCCAGCAGCGTAGGGCAGGCCTCTGGAAACACCATATATTTT.

The chain employs TRBV6-4 and TRBJ2-1; 11 bases map to TRBD1. The length of the CDR3 is 16 residues. Germline-derived CDR1 and CDR2 are MRHNA and SNTAGT. V lost 0 bases, J lost 6 bases, and 4 bases stayed unmatched. The CDR3 coding sequence is TGTGCCAGCAGTGACTCGGACAGGGGGCTGGTCAATGAGCAGTTCTTC. This translates into CASSDSDRGLVNEQFF.